This T cell receptor beta chain was identified during a study of cytomegalovirus exposure and HLA in healthy donors. The germline CDR1 and CDR2 sequences are SGHNT and YENEEA. V was trimmed by 4 bases and J by 3 bases, leaving 3 bases between them. The CDR3 spans 12 residues. Data came from immunoSEQ multiplex PCR; TCRdb stores just in-frame clones and leaves some out. The sample has some 140,000 clones; around 80% are singletons. For this clone: Its specificity is not known.

General study findings and limits: The tendency of first-cohort TCR clusters to co-occur in the 110 or so validation repertoires emerged from a later analysis. According to the study, 160 or so TCR beta chains were cytomegalovirus-associated.

The material sequenced was PBMCs. The chain couples TRBV11-3 to TRBJ2-2; D gene unclear. The source of this sequence is a man in his thirties or forties in good health and CMV-seropositive. CDR3 protein: CASSSDTGELFF. The CDR3, as DNA: TGTGCCAGCAGCTCGGACACCGGGGAGCTGTTTTTT.